This T cell receptor beta chain originates from a study of early T cells in non-severe SARS-CoV-2 infection. Study information: Sequenced material consisted of bulk RNA (from unsorted whole blood), and chains were unpaired.

Unique molecular identifiers were affixed to single, distinct cDNA molecules. A single record per CDR3 protein comes from TCRdb applying MiXCR to the 5' RACE reads. The sample comprises about 61,000 distinct CDR3 sequences, 10% to 12% of which are singletons, and around 1.8% rests with the top ten. This clonotype was detected many times. Its antigen is as yet unknown. The study, taken as a whole, reports: Comparison of clonotypes with VDJdb favored anti-spike CD8 responses while missing private and CD4 specificities.

Germline V gene data show CDR1 as MDHEN and CDR2 as SYDVKM. This CDR3 region has 15 residues. V shed 3 bases, J shed 10 bases, and the junction held 9 bases outside the gene matches. This TCR was sampled from an adult who was a healthcare worker with PCR-confirmed SARS-CoV-2 infection or an uninfected control (not recorded which). Sequences were obtained from whole blood. The gene calls are TRBV28 and TRBJ2-1, with TRBD1 matching 10 bases. The CDR3 DNA is TGTGCCAGCAGTTTGCCCGGGACAGGGGCGCAGGAGCAGTTCTTC. Translated, it gives CASSLPGTGAQEQFF.